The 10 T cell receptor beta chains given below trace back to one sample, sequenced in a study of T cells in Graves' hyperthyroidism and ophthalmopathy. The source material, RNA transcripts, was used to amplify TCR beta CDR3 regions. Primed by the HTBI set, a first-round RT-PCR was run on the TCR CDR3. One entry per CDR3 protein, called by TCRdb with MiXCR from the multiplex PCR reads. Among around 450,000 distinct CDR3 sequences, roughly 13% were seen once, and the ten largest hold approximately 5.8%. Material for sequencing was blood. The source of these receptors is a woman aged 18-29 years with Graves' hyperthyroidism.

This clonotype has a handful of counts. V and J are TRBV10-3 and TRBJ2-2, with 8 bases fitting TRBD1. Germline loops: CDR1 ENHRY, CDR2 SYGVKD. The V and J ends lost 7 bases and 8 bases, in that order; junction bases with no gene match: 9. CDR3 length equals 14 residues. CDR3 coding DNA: TGTGCCATCAAAGAGACAGGGGAATTTGGGGAGCTGTTTTTT. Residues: CAIKETGEFGELFF.

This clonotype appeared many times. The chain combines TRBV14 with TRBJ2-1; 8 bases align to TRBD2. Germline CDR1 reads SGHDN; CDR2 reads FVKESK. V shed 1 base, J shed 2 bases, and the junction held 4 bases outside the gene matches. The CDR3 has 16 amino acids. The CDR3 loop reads CASSQAAGETYNEQFF. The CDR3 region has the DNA TGTGCCAGCAGCCAAGCAGCGGGAGAGACCTACAATGAGCAGTTCTTC.

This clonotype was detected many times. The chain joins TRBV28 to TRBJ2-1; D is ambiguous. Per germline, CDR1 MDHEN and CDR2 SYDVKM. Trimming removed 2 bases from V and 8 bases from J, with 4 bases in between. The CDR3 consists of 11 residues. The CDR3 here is CASSLDYEQFF. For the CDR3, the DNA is TGTGCCAGCAGTTTAGACTATGAGCAGTTCTTC.

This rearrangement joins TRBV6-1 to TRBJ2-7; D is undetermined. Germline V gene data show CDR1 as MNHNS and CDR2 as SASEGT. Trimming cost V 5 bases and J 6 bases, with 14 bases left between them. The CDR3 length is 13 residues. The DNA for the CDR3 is TGTGCCAGCAGTTCTATCCCGAGGTTCGAGCAGTACTTC. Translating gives CASSSIPRFEQYF.

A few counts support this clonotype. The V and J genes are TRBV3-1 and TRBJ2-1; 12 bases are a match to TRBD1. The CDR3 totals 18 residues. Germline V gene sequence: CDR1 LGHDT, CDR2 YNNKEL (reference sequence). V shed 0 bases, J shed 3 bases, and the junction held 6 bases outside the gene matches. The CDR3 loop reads CASSQEAGTGGHYNEQFF. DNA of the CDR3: TGTGCCAGCAGCCAAGAGGCCGGGACAGGGGGCCACTACAATGAGCAGTTCTTC.

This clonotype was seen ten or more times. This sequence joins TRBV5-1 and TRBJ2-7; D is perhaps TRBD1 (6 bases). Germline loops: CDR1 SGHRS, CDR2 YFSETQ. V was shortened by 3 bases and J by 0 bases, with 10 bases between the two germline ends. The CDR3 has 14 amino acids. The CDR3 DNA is TGCGCCAGCAGCTGGGACACGAGCTCCTACGAGCAGTACTTC. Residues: CASSWDTSSYEQYF.

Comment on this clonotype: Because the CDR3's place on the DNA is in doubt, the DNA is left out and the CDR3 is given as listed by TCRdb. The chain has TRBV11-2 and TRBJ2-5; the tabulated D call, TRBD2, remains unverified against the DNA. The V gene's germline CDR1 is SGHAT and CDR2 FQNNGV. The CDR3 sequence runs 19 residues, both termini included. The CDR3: CASSFYICSASGSKETQYF.

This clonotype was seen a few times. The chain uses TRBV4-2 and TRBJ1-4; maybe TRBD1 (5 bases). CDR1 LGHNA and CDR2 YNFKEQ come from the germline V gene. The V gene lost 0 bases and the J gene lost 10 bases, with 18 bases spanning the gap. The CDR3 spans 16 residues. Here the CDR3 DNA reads TGTGCCAGCAGCCAAGATGTGACACGGGGCCGGGGAAAACTGTTTTTT. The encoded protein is CASSQDVTRGRGKLFF.

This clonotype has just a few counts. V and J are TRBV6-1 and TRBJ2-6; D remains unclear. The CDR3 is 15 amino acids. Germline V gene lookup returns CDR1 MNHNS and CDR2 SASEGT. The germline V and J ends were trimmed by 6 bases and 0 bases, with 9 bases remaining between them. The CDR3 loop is CASSPVVSGANVLTF. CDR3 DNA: TGTGCCAGCAGCCCTGTGGTCTCTGGGGCCAACGTCCTGACTTTC.

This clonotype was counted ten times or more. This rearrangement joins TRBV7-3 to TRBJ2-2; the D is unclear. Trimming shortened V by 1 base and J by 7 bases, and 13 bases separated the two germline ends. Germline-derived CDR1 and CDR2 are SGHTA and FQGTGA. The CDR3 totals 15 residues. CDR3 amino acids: CASSLMGSAGGELFF. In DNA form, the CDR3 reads TGTGCCAGCAGCTTAATGGGATCAGCAGGCGGGGAGCTGTTTTTT.